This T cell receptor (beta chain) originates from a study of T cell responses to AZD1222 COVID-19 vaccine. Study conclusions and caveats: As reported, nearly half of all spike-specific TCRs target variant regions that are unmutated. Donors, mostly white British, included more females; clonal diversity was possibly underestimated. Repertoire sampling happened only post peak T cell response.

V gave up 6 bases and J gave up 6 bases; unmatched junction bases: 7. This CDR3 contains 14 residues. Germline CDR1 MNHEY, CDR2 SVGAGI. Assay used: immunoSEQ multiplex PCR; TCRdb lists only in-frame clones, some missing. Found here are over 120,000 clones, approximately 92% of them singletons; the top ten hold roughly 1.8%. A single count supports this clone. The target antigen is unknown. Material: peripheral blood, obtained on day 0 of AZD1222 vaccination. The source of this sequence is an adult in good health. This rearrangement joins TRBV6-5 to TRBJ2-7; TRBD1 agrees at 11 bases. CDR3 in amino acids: CASRIRTGGFEQYF. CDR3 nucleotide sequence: TGTGCCAGCAGGATAAGGACAGGGGGCTTCGAGCAGTACTTC.